The 15 T cell receptor beta chains in this list originate from one sample, sequenced in a study of T cell responses to AZD1222 COVID-19 vaccine. This table comes from immunoSEQ multiplex PCR, and its TCRdb copy is limited to in-frame clones, with some not included. Of about 130,000 clones in the sample, about 80% were seen once. The material sequenced was peripheral blood, taken on day 0 of AZD1222 vaccination. The source of these receptors is an adult in good health.

The rearrangement links TRBV3-1 (or the pseudogene TRBV3-2) to TRBJ1-5, with D unclear. The CDR3 spans 16 residues. Germline values: CDR1 LGHDT, CDR2 YNNKEL (reference sequence). Trimming removed 1 base at V and 2 bases at J, with 12 bases between. The CDR3 loop reads CASSQGSGAGNQPQHF. The CDR3 bases are TGTGCCAGCAGCCAAGGCTCGGGCGCGGGCAATCAGCCCCAGCATTTT.

The chain couples TRBV9 to TRBJ1-2; 8 bases map to TRBD1. The germline V gene encodes CDR1 SGDLS and CDR2 YYNGEE. The CDR3 is 16 residues long. V trimming: 4 bases; J trimming: 6 bases; junction bases outside the gene matches: 14. CDR3 loop: CASSQGQGDPGDGYTF. The CDR3 DNA follows: TGTGCCAGCAGCCAAGGACAGGGCGATCCGGGTGATGGCTACACCTTC.

V usage is TRBV2 and J usage is TRBJ1-1; TRBD1 aligns across 7 bases. The ends lost 6 bases at V and 4 bases at J; junction bases unmatched: 5. The CDR3 covers 13 residues. Germline V lookup: CDR1 SNHLY, CDR2 FYNNEI. The CDR3 sequence: CASRIDRATEAFF. DNA for the CDR3: TGTGCCAGCAGGATAGACAGGGCCACTGAAGCTTTCTTT.

The gene calls are TRBV19 and TRBJ1-4; perhaps TRBD1 as D (6 bases). The V gene lost 11 bases and the J gene lost 0 bases, with 16 bases spanning the gap. Per germline, CDR1 LNHDA and CDR2 SQIVND (reference sequence). The CDR3 has 15 residues. Written as DNA, the CDR3 is TGTGCCTCCGGAGGGGGGACCGCAACTAATGAAAAACTGTTTTTT. Translated: CASGGGTATNEKLFF.

The chain joins TRBV5-6 to TRBJ2-1; tentatively, D is TRBD2 (5 bases). There are 16 residues in the CDR3. Germline CDR1 reads SGHDT; CDR2 reads YYEEEE. Trimming left V 0 bases short and J 3 bases short, with 13 bases between. The CDR3: CASSLVGGRFYNEQFF. The CDR3 region has the DNA TGTGCCAGCAGCTTGGTTGGAGGCAGGTTCTACAATGAGCAGTTCTTC. Filled out from reference TRBV5-6 and TRBJ2-1, the complete variable domain reads DAGVTQSPTHLIKTRGQQVTLRCSPKSGHDTVSWYQQALGQGPQFIFQYYEEEERQRGNFPDRFSGHQFPNYSSELNVNALLLGDSALYLCASSLVGGRFYNEQFFGPGTRLTVL.

The chain joins TRBV27 to TRBJ1-2, with D hard to call. V gave up 1 base and J gave up 4 bases, with 13 bases separating them. Germline V gene data show CDR1 as MNHEY and CDR2 as SMNVEV (reference sequence). There are 15 residues in the CDR3. In DNA form, the CDR3 reads TGTGCCAGCAGTTTATATGCAGCCCCCGGCTATGGCTACACCTTC. As protein: CASSLYAAPGYGYTF.

The chain couples TRBV28 to TRBJ1-4; D is undetermined. Germline V lookup: CDR1 MDHEN, CDR2 SYDVKM. V was shortened by 4 bases and J by 0 bases, with 12 bases between the two germline ends. The CDR3 runs 16 residues. In DNA, the CDR3 is TGTGCCAGCAGTTATAGACCGATAGCAACTAATGAAAAACTGTTTTTT. It is translated as CASSYRPIATNEKLFF.

The chain has TRBV5-6 and TRBJ1-6; perhaps TRBD1 as D (5 bases). Germline-derived CDR1 and CDR2 are SGHDT and YYEEEE. Between the trimmed V and J ends, which lost 4 bases and 6 bases, there was a span of 11 bases. The CDR3 loop spans 14 amino acids. This CDR3 is CASSPGPGNSPLHF. The DNA of the CDR3 is TGTGCCAGCAGCCCGGGACCGGGTAATTCACCCCTCCACTTT.

CDR3 bases: TGTGCCAGCAGACAGACTAGCGGGGTTTACAATGAGCAGTTCTTC. Residues: CASRQTSGVYNEQFF. V usage is TRBV2 and J usage is TRBJ2-1, with 11 bases identical to TRBD2. The CDR3 is 15 amino acids. From germline, CDR1 is SNHLY and CDR2 FYNNEI. V lost 6 bases, J lost 4 bases, and 5 bases stayed unmatched.

The V gene is TRBV5-1, the J gene TRBJ2-7; D gene ambiguous. Germline lookup yields CDR1 SGHRS and CDR2 YFSETQ. The length of the CDR3 is 15 residues. Trimming cost V 0 bases and J 7 bases, with 17 bases left between them. The CDR3 nucleotides are TGCGCCAGCAGCTTGGACGGCCAGGTTCCCCTAGAGCAGTACTTC. Protein sequence: CASSLDGQVPLEQYF.

This chain joins TRBV5-1 and TRBJ1-1; TRBD1 might be the D (5 bases). V lost 4 bases to trimming and J lost 1 base, with 14 bases between them. The length of the CDR3 is 15 residues. Germline V gene sequence: CDR1 SGHRS, CDR2 YFSETQ. The CDR3 region has the DNA TGCGCCAGCAGCATGCCGGACACCGCGAACACTGAAGCTTTCTTT. The encoded protein is CASSMPDTANTEAFF.

The J gene is TRBJ2-5, the V gene TRBV12-1; TRBD1 was called by the table and not checked on the DNA. TRBV12-1 is described as a pseudogene. This CDR3 spans 13 amino acids. CDR3 coding DNA: TGTGCCAGCAGCTCCGACAGAACAGAGACCCAGTACTTC. Its translation is CASSSDRTETQYF.

This clone was detected a few times. The chain couples TRBV23-1 to TRBJ1-5; TRBD1 matches 11 bases. TRBV23-1 is flagged as an ORF with uncertain function. V trimming: 4 bases; J trimming: 5 bases; junction bases outside the gene matches: 1. The CDR3 has 14 residues. CDR3 protein: CASSRTGGDQPQHF. DNA of the CDR3: TGCGCCAGCAGTCGGACAGGGGGCGATCAGCCCCAGCATTTT.

V and J are TRBV28 and TRBJ1-2; the D is unclear. Trimming took 6 bases from V and 0 from J, leaving 14 bases between them. Germline V lookup: CDR1 MDHEN, CDR2 SYDVKM. The CDR3 totals 15 residues. The CDR3 reads CASRSSRQANYGYTF. CDR3 nucleotides: TGTGCCAGCAGAAGTTCTCGGCAAGCTAACTATGGCTACACCTTC.

The J gene is TRBJ1-6, the V gene TRBV5-1; TRBD1 might be the D (6 bases). CDR1 and CDR2 (germline): SGHRS, YFSETQ. The CDR3 runs to 15 residues. Trimming shortened V by 4 bases and J by 5 bases, and 13 bases separated the two germline ends. The CDR3 DNA is TGCGCCAGCAGCCCCAGGACAGTCGATAATTCACCCCTCCACTTT. As protein: CASSPRTVDNSPLHF.